This T cell receptor beta chain appears in the sequencing data of a study of blood T cell repertoires in COVID-19. Study details: Some COVID-19 samples were acute and others convalescent; all came from the United States, Italy and Spain.

Measured with immunoSEQ multiplex PCR; TCRdb has only the in-frame clones, and not every one. The data contain about 270,000 clones, around nine tenths of them singletons. Trimming cost V 3 bases and J 3 bases, with 11 bases left between them. The CDR3 is made up of 14 amino acids. Germline V gene data show CDR1 as SGDLS and CDR2 as YYNGEE. The genes are TRBV9 and TRBJ2-3, with D tentatively TRBD1 (5 bases). This clonotype was obtained from a man aged 40-50 years with active or convalescent COVID-19. Sequencing used peripheral blood. CDR3 amino acids: CASSGATATDTQYF. The CDR3 DNA reads TGTGCCAGCAGCGGGGCGACAGCAACAGATACGCAGTATTTT.